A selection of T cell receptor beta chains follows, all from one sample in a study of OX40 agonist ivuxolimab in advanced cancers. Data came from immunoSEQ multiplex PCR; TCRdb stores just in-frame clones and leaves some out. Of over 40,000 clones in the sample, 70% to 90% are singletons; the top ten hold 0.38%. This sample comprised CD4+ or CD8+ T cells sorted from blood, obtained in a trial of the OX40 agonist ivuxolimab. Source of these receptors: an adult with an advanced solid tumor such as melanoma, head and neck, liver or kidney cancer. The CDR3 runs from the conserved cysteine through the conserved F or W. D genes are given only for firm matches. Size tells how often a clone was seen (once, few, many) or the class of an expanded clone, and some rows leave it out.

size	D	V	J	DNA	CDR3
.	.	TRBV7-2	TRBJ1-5	TGTGCCAGCAGCTTAGAAACTGATCAGCCCCAGCATTTT	CASSLETDQPQHF
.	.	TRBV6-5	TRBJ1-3	TGTGCCAGCAGTTACTCGGGACTCTCTGGAAACACCATATATTTT	CASSYSGLSGNTIYF
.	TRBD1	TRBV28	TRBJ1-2	TGTGCCAGCAGTTTGGTCCAGGGGGAATATGGCTACACCTTC	CASSLVQGEYGYTF
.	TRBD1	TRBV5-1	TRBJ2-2	TGCGCCAGCAGCCCCAGGACAGGGGCGCTCGGGGAGCTGTTTTTT	CASSPRTGALGELFF
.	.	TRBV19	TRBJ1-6	TGTGCCAGTAGTATAGGGAACGTACGTGATAATTCACCCCTCCACTTT	CASSIGNVRDNSPLHF
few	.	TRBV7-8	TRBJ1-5	TGTGCCAGCCGCCTAGGCTCTAGCAATCAGCCCCAGCATTTT	CASRLGSSNQPQHF
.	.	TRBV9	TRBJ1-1	TGTGCCAGCAGCGTAGTAGGGGGACGGTTAGCTTTCTTT	CASSVVGGRLAFF
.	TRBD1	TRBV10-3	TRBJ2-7	TGTGCCACGGCACCTTCGGGGACAGGGTCCTACGAGCAGTACTTC	CATAPSGTGSYEQYF
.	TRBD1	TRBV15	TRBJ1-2	TGTGCCACCAGCAGAGATAGTCTAGCAGGGGGATCAAGCTATGGCTACACCTTC	CATSRDSLAGGSSYGYTF
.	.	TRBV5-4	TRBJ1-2	TGTGCCAGCAGCTTCTCCAGGACTAACTATGGCTACACCTTC	CASSFSRTNYGYTF
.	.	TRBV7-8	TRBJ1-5	TGTGCCAGCAGCCCGGACATTCAGCCCCAGCATTTT	CASSPDIQPQHF
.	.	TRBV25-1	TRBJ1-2	TGTGCCAGCAGTGAAAGCTTGGACGGGTACTATGGCTACACCTTC	CASSESLDGYYGYTF
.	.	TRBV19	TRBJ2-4	TGTGCCAGTAGTCTAAACCCCCTAGCCAAAAACATTCAGTACTTC	CASSLNPLAKNIQYF
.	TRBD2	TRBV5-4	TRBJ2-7	TGTGCCAGCAGCTTGAGGACTAGGGGTGTCGAGCAGTACTTC	CASSLRTRGVEQYF
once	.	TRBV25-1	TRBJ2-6	TGTGCCAGCAGATTTAGCTCTGGGGCCAACGTCCTGACTTTC	CASRFSSGANVLTF
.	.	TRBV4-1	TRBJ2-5	TGCGCCAGCAGCCAAATCCCACTAAAGCGGGCCCAAGAGACCCAGTACTTC	CASSQIPLKRAQETQYF
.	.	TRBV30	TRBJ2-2	TGTGCCTGGAGTAGGGGGGGCCTGGCCGGGGAGCTGTTTTTT	CAWSRGGLAGELFF
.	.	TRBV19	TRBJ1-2	TGTGCCAGTAGTATTCTTGACATTCAAGCTGGCTACACCTTC	CASSILDIQAGYTF
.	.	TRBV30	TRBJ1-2	TGTGCCTGGAGTGTTCGGAGTGACTATGGCTACACCTTC	CAWSVRSDYGYTF
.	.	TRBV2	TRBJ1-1	TGTGCCAGCATGGTCGAGATGAACACTGAAGCTTTCTTT	CASMVEMNTEAFF
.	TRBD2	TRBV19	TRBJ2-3	TGTGCCAGTAGTATAGGGGTCGGCGGGGGGGAAGATACGCAGTATTTT	CASSIGVGGGEDTQYF
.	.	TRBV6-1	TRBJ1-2	TGTGCCAGCAGTGAACGGGCCTATGGCTACACCTTC	CASSERAYGYTF
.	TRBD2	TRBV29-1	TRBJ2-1	TGCAGCGTTGAGGGGCTAGCGGGAGGCCGCAATGAGCAGTTCTTC	CSVEGLAGGRNEQFF
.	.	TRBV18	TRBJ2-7	TGTGCCAGCTCAGGGCAGACCTACGAGCAGTACTTC	CASSGQTYEQYF
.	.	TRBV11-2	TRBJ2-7	TGTGCCAGCAGCTTTGGCCTCAAGGGGTCCTACGAGCAGTACTTC	CASSFGLKGSYEQYF
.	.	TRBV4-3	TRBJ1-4	TGCGCCAGCAGCCAAGGTACTCGCACTAATGAAAAACTGTTTTTT	CASSQGTRTNEKLFF
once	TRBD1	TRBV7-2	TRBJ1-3	TGTGCCAGCAGCCGTGACAGGGCTGGAAACACCATATATTTT	CASSRDRAGNTIYF
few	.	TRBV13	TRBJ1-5	TGTGCCAGCAGCTTATGGCTCAGGCAGCCCCAGCATTTT	CASSLWLRQPQHF
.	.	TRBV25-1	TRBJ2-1	TGTGCCAGCAGTGCTCGCGGACCCTGGGACAATGAGCAGTTCTTC	CASSARGPWDNEQFF
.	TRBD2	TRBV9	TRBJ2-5	TGTGCCAGCAGCGTAGAGGGACTAGCGCGGGAGACCCAGTACTTC	CASSVEGLARETQYF
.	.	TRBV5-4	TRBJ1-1	TGTGCCAGCAGCTTGGAGGGGGGGTCCCGTGAAGCTTTCTTT	CASSLEGGSREAFF
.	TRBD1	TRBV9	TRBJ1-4	TGTGCCAGCAGCCCCGGGACAGGGGTTGAAAAACTGTTTTTT	CASSPGTGVEKLFF
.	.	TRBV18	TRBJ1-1	TGTGCCAGCTCACCTCAAGTATCGGAGATAGCTTTCTTT	CASSPQVSEIAFF
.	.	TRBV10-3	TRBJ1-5	TGTGCCATCAGTGATCAGGGGAGCAATCAGCCCCAGCATTTT	CAISDQGSNQPQHF
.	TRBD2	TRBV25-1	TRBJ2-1	TGTGCCAGCAGTGTTACCGGGACTAGTGCCAATGAGCAGTTCTTC	CASSVTGTSANEQFF
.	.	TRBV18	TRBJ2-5	TGTGCCAGCTCACCACCGGGGGATAGGGAGACCCAGTACTTC	CASSPPGDRETQYF
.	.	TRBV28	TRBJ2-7	TGTGCCAGCAGTTTATCCAGCTGGGCTCTCGAGCAGTACTTC	CASSLSSWALEQYF
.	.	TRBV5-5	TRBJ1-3	TGTGCCAGCAGCACCCACACGGTGGGGTCTGGAAACACCATATATTTT	CASSTHTVGSGNTIYF
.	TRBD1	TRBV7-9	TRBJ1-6	TGTGCCAGCAGCTCCCGGACAGGGGATAATTCACCCCTCCACTTT	CASSSRTGDNSPLHF
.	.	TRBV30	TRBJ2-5	TGTGCCTGGAGTGACCAGGGGGAGACCCAGTACTTC	CAWSDQGETQYF
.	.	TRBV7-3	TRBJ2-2	TGTGCCAGCAGCTTTAACAGGGAAGGGGAGCTGTTTTTT	CASSFNREGELFF
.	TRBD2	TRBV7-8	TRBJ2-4	TGTGCCAGCAGCAGAGGAGGACTAGCGGGGGGCCTATTAGCCAAAAACATTCAGTACTTC	CASSRGGLAGGLLAKNIQYF
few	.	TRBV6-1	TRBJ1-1	TGTGCCAGCAGTGAAGCTGGGTGGGAGAACACTGAAGCTTTCTTT	CASSEAGWENTEAFF
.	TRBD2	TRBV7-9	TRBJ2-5	TGTGCCAGCAGCTCTGGGACTAGCGGGGGAGAGACCCAGTACTTC	CASSSGTSGGETQYF
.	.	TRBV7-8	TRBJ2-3	TGTGCCAGCGGCTTTGGGGGTACGCAGTATTTT	CASGFGGTQYF
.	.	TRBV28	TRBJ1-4	TGTGCCAGCAGTTCGGGGGGCCCTAATGAAAAACTGTTTTTT	CASSSGGPNEKLFF
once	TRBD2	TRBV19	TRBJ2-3	TGTGCCAGTACTGACTTTATTTCTGGCGGGAGTGGTACGCAGTATTTT	CASTDFISGGSGTQYF